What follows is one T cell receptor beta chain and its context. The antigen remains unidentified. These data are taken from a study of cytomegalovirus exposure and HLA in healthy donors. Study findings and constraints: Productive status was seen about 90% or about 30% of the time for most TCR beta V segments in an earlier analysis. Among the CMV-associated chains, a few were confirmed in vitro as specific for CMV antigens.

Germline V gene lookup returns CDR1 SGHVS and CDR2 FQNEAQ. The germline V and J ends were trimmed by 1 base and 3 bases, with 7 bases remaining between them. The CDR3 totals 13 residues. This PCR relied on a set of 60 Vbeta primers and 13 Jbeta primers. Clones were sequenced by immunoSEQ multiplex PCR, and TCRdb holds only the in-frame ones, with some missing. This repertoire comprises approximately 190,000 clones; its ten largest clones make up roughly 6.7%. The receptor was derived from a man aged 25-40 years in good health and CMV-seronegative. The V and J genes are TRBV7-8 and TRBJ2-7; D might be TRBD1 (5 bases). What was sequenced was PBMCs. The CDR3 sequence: CASSLETVYEQYF. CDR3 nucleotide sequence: TGTGCCAGCAGCTTAGAGACAGTCTACGAGCAGTACTTC.